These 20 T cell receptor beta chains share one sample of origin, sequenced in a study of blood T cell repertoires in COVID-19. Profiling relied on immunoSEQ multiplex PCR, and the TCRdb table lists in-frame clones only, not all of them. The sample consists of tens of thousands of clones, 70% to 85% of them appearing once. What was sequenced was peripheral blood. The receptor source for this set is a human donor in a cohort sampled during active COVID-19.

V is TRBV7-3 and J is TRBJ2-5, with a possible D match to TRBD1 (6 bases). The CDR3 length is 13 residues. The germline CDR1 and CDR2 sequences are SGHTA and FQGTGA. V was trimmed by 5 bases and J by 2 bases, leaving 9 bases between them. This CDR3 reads CASSPGQQETQYF. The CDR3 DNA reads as TGTGCCAGCAGCCCTGGACAGCAAGAGACCCAGTACTTC. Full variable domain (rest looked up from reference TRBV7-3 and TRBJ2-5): GAGVSQTPSNKVTEKGKYVELRCDPISGHTALYWYRQSLGQGPEFLIYFQGTGAADDSGLPNDRFFAVRPEGSVSTLKIQRTERGDSAVYLCASSPGQQETQYFGPGTRLLVL.

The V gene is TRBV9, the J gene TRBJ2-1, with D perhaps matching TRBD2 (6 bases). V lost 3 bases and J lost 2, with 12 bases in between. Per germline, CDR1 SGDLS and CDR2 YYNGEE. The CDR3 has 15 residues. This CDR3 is CASSAGGLAYNEQFF. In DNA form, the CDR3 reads TGTGCCAGCAGCGCTGGGGGGTTAGCCTACAATGAGCAGTTCTTC.

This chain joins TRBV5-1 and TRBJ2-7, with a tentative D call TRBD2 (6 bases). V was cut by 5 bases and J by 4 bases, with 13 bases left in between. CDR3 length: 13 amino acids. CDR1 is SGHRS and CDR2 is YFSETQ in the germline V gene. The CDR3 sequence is CASSPGGRYEQYF. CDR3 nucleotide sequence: TGCGCCAGCAGTCCTGGGGGGAGGTACGAGCAGTACTTC.

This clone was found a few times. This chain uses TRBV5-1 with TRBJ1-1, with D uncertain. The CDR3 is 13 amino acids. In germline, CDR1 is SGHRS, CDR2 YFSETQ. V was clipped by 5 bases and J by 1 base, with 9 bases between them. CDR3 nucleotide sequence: TGCGCCAGCAGTGAGGGAGGGAACACTGAAGCTTTCTTT. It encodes CASSEGGNTEAFF.

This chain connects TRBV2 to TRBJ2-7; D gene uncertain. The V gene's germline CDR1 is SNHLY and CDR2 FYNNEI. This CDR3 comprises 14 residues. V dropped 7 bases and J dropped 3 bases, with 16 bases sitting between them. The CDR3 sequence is CASTGFPNGYEQYF. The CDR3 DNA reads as TGTGCCAGCACCGGGTTCCCCAACGGCTACGAGCAGTACTTC.

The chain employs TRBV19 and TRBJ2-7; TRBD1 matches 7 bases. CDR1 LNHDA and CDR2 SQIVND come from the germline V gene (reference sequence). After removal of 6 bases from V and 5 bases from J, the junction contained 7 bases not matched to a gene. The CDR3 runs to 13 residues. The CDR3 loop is CASRGRGLDEQYF. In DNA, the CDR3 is TGTGCCAGTAGAGGTAGGGGGCTTGACGAGCAGTACTTC.

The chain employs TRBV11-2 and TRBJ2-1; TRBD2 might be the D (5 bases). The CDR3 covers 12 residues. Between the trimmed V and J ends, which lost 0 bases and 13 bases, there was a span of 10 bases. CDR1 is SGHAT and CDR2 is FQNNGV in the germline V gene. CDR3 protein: CASSLDRGAQFF. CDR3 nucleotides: TGTGCCAGCAGCTTAGATCGGGGAGCCCAGTTCTTC.

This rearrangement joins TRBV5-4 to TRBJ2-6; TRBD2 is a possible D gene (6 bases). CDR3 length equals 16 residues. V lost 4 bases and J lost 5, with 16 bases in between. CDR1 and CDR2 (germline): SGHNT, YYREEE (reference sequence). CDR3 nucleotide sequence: TGTGCCAGCAGCGACCGCGGGGTCGGGTGGGCCAACGTCCTGACTTTC. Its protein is CASSDRGVGWANVLTF.

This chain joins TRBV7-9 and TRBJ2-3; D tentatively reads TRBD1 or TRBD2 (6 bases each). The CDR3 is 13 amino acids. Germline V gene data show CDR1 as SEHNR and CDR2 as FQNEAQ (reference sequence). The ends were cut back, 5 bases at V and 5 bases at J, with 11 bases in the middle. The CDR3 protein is CASSRGAIDTQYF. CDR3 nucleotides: TGTGCCAGCAGCAGGGGGGCAATAGATACGCAGTATTTT.

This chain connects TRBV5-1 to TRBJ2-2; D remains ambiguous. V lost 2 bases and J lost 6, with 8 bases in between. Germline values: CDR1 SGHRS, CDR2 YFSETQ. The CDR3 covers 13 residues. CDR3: CASSFTWPGELFF. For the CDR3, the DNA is TGCGCCAGCAGCTTCACATGGCCCGGGGAGCTGTTTTTT.

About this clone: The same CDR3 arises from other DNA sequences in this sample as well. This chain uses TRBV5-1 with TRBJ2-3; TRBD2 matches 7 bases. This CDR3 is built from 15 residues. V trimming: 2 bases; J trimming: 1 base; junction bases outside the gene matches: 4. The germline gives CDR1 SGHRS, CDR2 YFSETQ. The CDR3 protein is CASSLGGGGTDTQYF. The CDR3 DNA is TGCGCCAGCAGCTTAGGCGGGGGAGGCACAGATACGCAGTATTTT.

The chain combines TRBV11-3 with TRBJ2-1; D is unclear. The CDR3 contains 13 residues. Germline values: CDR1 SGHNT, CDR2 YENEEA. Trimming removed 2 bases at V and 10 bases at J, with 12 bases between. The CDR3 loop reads CASSLNGFGEQFF. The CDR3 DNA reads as TGTGCCAGCAGCTTAAATGGTTTCGGGGAGCAGTTCTTC. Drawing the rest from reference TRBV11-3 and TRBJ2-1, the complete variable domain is EAGVVQSPRYKIIEKKQPVAFWCNPISGHNTLYWYLQNLGQGPELLIRYENEEAVDDSQLPKDRFSAERLKGVDSTLKIQPAELGDSAVYLCASSLNGFGEQFFGPGTRLTVL.

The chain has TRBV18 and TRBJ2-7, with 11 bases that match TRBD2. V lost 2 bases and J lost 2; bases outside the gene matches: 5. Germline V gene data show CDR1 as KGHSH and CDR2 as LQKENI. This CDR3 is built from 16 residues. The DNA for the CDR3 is TGTGCCAGCTCACCAGAGATAGCGGGGGGGGCCTACGAGCAGTACTTC. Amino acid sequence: CASSPEIAGGAYEQYF.

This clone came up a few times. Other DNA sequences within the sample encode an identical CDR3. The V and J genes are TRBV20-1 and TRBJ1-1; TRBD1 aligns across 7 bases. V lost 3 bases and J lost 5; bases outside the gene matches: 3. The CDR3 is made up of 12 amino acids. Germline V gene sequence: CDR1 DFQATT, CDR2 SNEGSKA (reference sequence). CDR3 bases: TGCAGTGCTAGTACCAGGGGGACTGAAGCTTTCTTT. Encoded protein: CSASTRGTEAFF.

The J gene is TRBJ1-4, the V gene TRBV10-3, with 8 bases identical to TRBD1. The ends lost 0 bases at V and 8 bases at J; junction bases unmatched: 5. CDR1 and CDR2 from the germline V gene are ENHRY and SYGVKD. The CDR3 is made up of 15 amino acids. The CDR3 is CAISESTGVSEKLFF. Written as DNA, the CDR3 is TGTGCCATCAGTGAGTCGACAGGGGTGTCGGAAAAACTGTTTTTT.

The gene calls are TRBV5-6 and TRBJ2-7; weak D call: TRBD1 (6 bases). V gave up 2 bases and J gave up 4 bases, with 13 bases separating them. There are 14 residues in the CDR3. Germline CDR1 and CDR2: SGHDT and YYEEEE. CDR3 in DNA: TGTGCCAGCAGCTTTCTTACAGGGAATTACGAGCAGTACTTC. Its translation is CASSFLTGNYEQYF.

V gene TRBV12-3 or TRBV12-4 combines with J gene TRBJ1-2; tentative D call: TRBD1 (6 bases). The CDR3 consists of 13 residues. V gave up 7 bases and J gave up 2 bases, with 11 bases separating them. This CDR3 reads CASISDRNYGYTF. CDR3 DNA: TGTGCCAGCATCTCAGACAGGAACTATGGCTACACCTTC.

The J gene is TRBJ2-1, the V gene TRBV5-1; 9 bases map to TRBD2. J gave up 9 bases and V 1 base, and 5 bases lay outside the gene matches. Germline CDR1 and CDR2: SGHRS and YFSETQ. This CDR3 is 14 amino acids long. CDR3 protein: CASSLNSGGSEQFF. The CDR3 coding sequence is TGCGCCAGCAGCTTGAATAGCGGGGGATCTGAGCAGTTCTTC.

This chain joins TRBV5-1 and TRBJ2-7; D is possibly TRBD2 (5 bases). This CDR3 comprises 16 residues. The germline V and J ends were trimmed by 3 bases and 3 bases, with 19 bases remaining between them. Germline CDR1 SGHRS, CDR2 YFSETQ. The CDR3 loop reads CASSSGNGKFLYEQYF. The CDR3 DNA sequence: TGCGCCAGCAGCTCAGGTAACGGGAAGTTCCTCTACGAGCAGTACTTC.

The CDR3 nucleotides read TGCAGTGCTAGTCGTCAGGGCACCGGGGAGCTGTTTTTT. It codes for CSASRQGTGELFF. The chain is built from TRBV20-1 and TRBJ2-2; D is possibly TRBD1 (5 bases). The V and J ends lost 3 bases and 4 bases respectively, with 9 bases between them. Germline lookup yields CDR1 DFQATT and CDR2 SNEGSKA (reference sequence). The length of the CDR3 is 13 residues.